This T cell receptor (beta chain) was documented in a study of blood T cell repertoires in COVID-19. There are 15 residues in the CDR3. Trimming stripped 10 bases from V and 0 bases from J, with 14 bases between. Per the germline V gene, CDR1 is KGHDR and CDR2 is SFDVKD. The method was immunoSEQ multiplex PCR; TCRdb's version includes in-frame clones alone and lacks a portion of them. The top ten clones hold roughly 3.2% of a sample with some 180,000 clones, 84% of them seen once. Adults between about 18 and 95 years of age took part from fewer than 30 US areas. The chain couples TRBV24-1 to TRBJ2-2, with D possibly TRBD1 on 6 matching bases. The TCR originated in a woman in her 30s who had been exposed to COVID-19. Material for sequencing was PBMCs or T cells enriched from blood (not recorded which). The CDR3: CATSLGAANTGELFF. The CDR3 DNA reads TGTGCCACATCTCTGGGGGCCGCGAACACCGGGGAGCTGTTTTTT.